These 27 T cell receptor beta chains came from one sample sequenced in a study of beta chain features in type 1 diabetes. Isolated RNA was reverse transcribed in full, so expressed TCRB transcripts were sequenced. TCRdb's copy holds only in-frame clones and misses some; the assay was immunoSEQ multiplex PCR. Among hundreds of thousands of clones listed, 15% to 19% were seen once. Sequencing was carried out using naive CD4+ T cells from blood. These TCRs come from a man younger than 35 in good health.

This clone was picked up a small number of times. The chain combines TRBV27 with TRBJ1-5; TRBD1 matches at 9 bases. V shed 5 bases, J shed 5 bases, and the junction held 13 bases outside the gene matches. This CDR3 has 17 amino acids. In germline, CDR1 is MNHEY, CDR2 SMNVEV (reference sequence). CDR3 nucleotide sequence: TGTGCCAGCAGTCCCTACCCCGGGACAGGGTCCTATCAGCCCCAGCATTTT. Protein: CASSPYPGTGSYQPQHF.

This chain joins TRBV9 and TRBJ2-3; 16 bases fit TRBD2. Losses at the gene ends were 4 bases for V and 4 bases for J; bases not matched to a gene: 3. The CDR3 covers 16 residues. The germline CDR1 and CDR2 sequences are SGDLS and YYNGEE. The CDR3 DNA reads TGTGCCAGCAGCCCTGGGACTAGCGGGGGGGCAGATACGCAGTATTTT. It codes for CASSPGTSGGADTQYF.

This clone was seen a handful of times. CDR3 in DNA: TGCGCCAGCAGCAGGACAGGGGGCGAGGGGAACACTGAAGCTTTCTTT. Protein sequence: CASSRTGGEGNTEAFF. V is TRBV5-1 and J is TRBJ1-1, with TRBD1 matching 11 bases. Looked up from germline, CDR1 is SGHRS and CDR2 is YFSETQ. V lost 4 bases and J lost 1; bases outside the gene matches: 6. The CDR3 has 16 amino acids.

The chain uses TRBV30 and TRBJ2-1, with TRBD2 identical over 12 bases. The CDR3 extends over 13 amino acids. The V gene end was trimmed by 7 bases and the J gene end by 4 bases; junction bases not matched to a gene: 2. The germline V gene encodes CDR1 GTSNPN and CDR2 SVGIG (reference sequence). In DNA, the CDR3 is TGTGCCTTTCTAGCGGGGGGGTACAATGAGCAGTTCTTC. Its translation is CAFLAGGYNEQFF.

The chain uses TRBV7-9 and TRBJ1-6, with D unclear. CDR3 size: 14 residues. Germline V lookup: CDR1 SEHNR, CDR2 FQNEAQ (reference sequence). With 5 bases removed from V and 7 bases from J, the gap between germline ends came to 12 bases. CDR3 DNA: TGTGCCAGCAGCCCGCATGAGGGCAATTCACCCCTCCACTTT. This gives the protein CASSPHEGNSPLHF. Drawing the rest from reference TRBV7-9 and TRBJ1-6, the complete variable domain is DTGVSQNPRHKITKRGQNVTFRCDPISEHNRLYWYRQTLGQGPEFLTYFQNEAQLEKSRLLSDRFSAERPKGSFSTLEIQRTEQGDSAMYLCASSPHEGNSPLHFGNGTRLTVT.

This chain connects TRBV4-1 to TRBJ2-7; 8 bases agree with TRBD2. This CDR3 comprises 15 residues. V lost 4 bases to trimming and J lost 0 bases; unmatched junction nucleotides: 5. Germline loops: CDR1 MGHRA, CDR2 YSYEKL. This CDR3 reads CASSPAGTSSYEQYF. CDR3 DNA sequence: TGCGCCAGCAGCCCAGCCGGGACTAGCTCCTACGAGCAGTACTTC.

The CDR3 spells CASSFAPRAETQYF. The CDR3 DNA reads as TGTGCCAGCAGTTTCGCACCCCGGGCGGAGACCCAGTACTTC. The V gene is TRBV28, the J gene TRBJ2-5, with D hard to call. From germline, CDR1 is MDHEN and CDR2 SYDVKM. This CDR3 has 14 residues. V gave up 3 bases and J gave up 5 bases, with 13 bases separating them.

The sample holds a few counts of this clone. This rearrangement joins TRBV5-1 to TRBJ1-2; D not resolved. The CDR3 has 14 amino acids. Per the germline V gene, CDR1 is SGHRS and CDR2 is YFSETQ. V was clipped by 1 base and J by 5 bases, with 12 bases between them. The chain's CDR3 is CASSLRQVGYGYTF. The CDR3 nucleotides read TGCGCCAGCAGCTTGCGGCAGGTCGGATATGGCTACACCTTC.

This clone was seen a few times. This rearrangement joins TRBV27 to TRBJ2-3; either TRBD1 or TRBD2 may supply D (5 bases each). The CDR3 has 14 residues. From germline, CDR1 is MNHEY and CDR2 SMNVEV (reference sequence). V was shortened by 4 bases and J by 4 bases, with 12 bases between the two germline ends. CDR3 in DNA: TGTGCCAGCAGTTCACGTCGGGGCTCAGATACGCAGTATTTT. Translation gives CASSSRRGSDTQYF.

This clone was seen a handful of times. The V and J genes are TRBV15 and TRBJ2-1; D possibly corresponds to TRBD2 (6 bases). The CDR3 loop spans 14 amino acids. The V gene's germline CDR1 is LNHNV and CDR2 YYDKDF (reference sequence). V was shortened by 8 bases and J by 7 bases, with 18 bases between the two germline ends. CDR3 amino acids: CATAGLVSSNEQFF. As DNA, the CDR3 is TGTGCCACCGCGGGACTCGTCTCTAGTAATGAGCAGTTCTTC. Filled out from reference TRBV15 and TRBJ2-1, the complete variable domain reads DAMVIQNPRYQVTQFGKPVTLSCSQTLNHNVMYWYQQKSSQAPKLLFHYYDKDFNNEADTPDNFQSRRPNTSFCFLDIRSPGLGDTAMYLCATAGLVSSNEQFFGPGTRLTVL.

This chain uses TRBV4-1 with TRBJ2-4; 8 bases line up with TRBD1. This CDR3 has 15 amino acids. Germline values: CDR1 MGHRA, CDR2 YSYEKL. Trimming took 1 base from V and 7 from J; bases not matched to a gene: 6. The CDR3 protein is CASSQGKTGGNIQYF. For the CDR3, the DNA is TGCGCCAGCAGCCAAGGGAAAACAGGGGGGAACATTCAGTACTTC.

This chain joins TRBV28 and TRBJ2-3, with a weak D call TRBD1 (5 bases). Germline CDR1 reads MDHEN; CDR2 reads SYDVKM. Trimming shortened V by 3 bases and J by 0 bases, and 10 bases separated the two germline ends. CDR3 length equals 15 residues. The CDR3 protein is CASSFQGGSTDTQYF. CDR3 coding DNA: TGTGCCAGCAGTTTTCAGGGTGGGAGCACAGATACGCAGTATTTT.

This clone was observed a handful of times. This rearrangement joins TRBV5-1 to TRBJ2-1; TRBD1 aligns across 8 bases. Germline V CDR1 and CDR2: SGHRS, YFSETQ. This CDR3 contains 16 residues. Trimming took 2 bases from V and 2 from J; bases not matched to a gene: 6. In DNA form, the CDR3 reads TGCGCCAGCAGCTTTCCGGGACAGGCGGCCTACAATGAGCAGTTCTTC. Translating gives CASSFPGQAAYNEQFF.

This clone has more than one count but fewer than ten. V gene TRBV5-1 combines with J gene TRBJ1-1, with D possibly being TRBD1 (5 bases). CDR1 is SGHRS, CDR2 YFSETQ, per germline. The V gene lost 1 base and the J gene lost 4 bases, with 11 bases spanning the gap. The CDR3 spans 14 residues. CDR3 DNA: TGCGCCAGCAGCTTGAGGGACGGGAGCACTGAAGCTTTCTTT. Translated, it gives CASSLRDGSTEAFF.

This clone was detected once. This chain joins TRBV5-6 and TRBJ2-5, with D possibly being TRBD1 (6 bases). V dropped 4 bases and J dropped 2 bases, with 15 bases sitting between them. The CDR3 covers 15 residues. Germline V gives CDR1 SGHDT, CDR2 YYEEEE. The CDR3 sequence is CASSLQGTLQETQYF. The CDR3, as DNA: TGTGCCAGCAGCCTGCAGGGGACCTTACAAGAGACCCAGTACTTC.

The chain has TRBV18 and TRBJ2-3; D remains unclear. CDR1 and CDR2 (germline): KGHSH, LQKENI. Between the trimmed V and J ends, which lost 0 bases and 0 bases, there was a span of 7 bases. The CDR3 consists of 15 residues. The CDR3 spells CASSPPGFSTDTQYF. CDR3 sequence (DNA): TGTGCCAGCTCACCACCGGGCTTCAGCACAGATACGCAGTATTTT.

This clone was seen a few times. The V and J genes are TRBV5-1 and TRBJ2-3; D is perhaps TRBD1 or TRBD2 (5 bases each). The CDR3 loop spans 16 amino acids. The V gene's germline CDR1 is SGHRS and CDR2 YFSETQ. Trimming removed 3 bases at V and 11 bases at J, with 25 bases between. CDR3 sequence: CASSSPGRGSPGEQYF. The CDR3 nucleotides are TGCGCCAGCAGCTCACCGGGACGGGGCTCCCCAGGAGAGCAGTATTTT.

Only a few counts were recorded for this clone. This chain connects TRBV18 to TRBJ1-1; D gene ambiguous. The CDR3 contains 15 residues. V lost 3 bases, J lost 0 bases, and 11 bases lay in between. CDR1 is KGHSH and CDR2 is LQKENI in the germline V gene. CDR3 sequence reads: CASSPREIMNTEAFF. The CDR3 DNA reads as TGTGCCAGCTCACCGAGGGAGATTATGAACACTGAAGCTTTCTTT. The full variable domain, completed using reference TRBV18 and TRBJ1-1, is NAGVMQNPRHLVRRRGQEARLRCSPMKGHSHVYWYRQLPEEGLKFMVYLQKENIIDESGMPKERFSAEFPKEGPSILRIQQVVRGDSAAYFCASSPREIMNTEAFFGQGTRLTVV.

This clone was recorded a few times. CDR3 bases: TGTGCCAGCAGCACCAGACAGAGAGCTAACTATGGCTACACCTTC. Amino acids: CASSTRQRANYGYTF. This chain connects TRBV7-2 to TRBJ1-2; possibly TRBD1 for D (5 bases). Trimming left V 5 bases short and J 0 bases short, with 13 bases between. Germline-derived CDR1 and CDR2 are SGHTA and FQGNSA. The CDR3 sequence is 15 residues long.

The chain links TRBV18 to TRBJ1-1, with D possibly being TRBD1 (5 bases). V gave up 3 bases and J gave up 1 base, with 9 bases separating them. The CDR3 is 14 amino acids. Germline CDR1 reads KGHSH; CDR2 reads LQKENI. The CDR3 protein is CASSPQGPNTEAFF. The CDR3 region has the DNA TGTGCCAGCTCACCTCAGGGACCGAACACTGAAGCTTTCTTT.

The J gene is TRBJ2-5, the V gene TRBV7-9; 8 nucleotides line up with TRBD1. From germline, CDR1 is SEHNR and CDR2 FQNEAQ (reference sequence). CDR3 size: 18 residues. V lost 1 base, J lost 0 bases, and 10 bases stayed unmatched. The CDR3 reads CASSLGRTGRKYQETQYF. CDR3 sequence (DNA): TGTGCCAGCAGCTTAGGACGGACAGGGAGAAAGTACCAAGAGACCCAGTACTTC. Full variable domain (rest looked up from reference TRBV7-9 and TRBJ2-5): DTGVSQNPRHKITKRGQNVTFRCDPISEHNRLYWYRQTLGQGPEFLTYFQNEAQLEKSRLLSDRFSAERPKGSFSTLEIQRTEQGDSAMYLCASSLGRTGRKYQETQYFGPGTRLLVL.

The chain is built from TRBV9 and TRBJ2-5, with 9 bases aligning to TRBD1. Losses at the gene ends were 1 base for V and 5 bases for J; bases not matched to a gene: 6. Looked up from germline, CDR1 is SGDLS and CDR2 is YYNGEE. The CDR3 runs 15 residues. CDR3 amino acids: CASSVRTGVPETQYF. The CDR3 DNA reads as TGTGCCAGCAGCGTACGGACAGGGGTCCCGGAGACCCAGTACTTC.

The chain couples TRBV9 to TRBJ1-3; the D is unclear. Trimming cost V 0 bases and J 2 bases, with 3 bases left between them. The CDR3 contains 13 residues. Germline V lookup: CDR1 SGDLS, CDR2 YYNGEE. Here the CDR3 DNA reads TGTGCCAGCAGCGTAGGACCTGGAAACACCATATATTTT. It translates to CASSVGPGNTIYF.

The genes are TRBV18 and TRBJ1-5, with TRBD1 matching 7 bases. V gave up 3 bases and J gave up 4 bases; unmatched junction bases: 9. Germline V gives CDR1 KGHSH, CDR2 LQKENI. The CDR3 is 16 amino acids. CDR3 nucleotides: TGTGCCAGCTCACCCAGACAGGGATGGTCAAATCAGCCCCAGCATTTT. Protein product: CASSPRQGWSNQPQHF.

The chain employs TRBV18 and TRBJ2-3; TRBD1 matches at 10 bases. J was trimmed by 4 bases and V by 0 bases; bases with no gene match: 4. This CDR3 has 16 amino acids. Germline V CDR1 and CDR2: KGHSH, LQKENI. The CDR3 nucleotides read TGTGCCAGCTCACCACCGAGGGACAGGGGCGCAGATACGCAGTATTTT. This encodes CASSPPRDRGADTQYF.

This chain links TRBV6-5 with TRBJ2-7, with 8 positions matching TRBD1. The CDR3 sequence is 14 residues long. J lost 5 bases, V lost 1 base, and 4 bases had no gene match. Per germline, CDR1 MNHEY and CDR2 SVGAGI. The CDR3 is CASSYFRQGHEQYF. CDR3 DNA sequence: TGTGCCAGCAGTTACTTCAGACAGGGGCACGAGCAGTACTTC.

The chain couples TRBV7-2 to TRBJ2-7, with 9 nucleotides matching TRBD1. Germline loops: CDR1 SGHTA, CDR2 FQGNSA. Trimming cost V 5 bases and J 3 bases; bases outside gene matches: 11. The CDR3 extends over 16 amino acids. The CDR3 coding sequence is TGTGCCAGCAGCCTAGTTACAGGGGGCAGGTTCTACGAGCAGTACTTC. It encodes CASSLVTGGRFYEQYF.